This T cell receptor (beta chain) came from a study of shared clonotypes between healthy human individuals. Whole-study results and caveats: Non-shared clonotypes displayed generation probabilities falling below those of clonotypes present in all four donors. Among four donors, roughly 5.5% of naive CD4 clonotypes were found in common.

Deep-level running was used for the assay. In the authors' methods: Because ImmunoSEQ provided only junction sequences with no quality scores, the filtering differed. Some clones are missing from TCRdb's copy, which holds only in-frame ones; the method was immunoSEQ multiplex PCR. That table is the source of V, J and clone size, and D and trimming were worked out from the DNA. The data contain more than 900,000 clones, more than 75% of them singletons. Trimming left V 7 bases short and J 0 bases short, with 12 bases between. The CDR3 totals 15 residues. From germline, CDR1 is SNHLY and CDR2 FYNNEI. For this clone: No antigen is known for it.

The rearrangement uses TRBV2 and TRBJ2-2; the D is unclear. This TCR came from a young man in good health. Some clones in this sample may be carry-over from other donors' samples. The specimen sequenced was memory CD4+ T cells from PBMCs. As to subset: CD45RA-negative fraction. In DNA form, the CDR3 reads TGTGCCAGCAAGAGGAGCGTATCGAACACCGGGGAGCTGTTTTTT. Translated, it gives CASKRSVSNTGELFF.